The TCR beta chain under discussion was sequenced for a study of Graves' ophthalmopathy and Graves' hyperthyroidism. Other autoimmune diseases, uncontrolled infections, pregnancy or lactation excluded patients from enrollment. This clonotype appeared a few times. The sequenced template was RNA, covering the TCR beta CDR3 region. HTBI primers were employed in first-round RT-PCR, then a second-round multiplex PCR followed. TCRdb independently ran MiXCR on the multiplex PCR reads; one entry per CDR3 protein. The data hold over a million distinct CDR3 sequences, with about two fifths observed a single time. This CDR3 is 14 amino acids long. The V gene lost 0 bases and the J gene lost 5 bases, with 5 bases spanning the gap.

The chain employs TRBV12-3 or TRBV12-4 and TRBJ1-6; D is unresolved. The origin of this receptor is an adult man with Graves' hyperthyroidism. The sequenced sample was peripheral blood or thyroid tissue (not recorded which). The CDR3 DNA follows: TGTGCCAGCAGTTTAGCTATCGATAATTCACCCCTCCACTTT. Translation gives CASSLAIDNSPLHF.